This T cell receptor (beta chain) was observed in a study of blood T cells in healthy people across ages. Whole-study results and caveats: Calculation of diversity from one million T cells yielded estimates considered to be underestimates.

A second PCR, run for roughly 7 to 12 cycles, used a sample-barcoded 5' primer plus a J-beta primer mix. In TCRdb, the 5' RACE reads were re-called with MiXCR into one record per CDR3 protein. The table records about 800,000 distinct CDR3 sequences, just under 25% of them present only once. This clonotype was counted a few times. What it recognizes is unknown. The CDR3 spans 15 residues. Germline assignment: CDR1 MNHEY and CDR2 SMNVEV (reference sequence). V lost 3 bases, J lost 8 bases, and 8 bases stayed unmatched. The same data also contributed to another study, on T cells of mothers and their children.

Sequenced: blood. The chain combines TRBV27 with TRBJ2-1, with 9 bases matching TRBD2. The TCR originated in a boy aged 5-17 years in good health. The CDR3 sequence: CASSFAGTSSHEQFF. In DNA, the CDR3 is TGTGCCAGCAGTTTTGCCGGGACTAGCTCCCATGAGCAGTTCTTC.